The 26 T cell receptor beta chains listed next were all sequenced from one sample in a study of post-analysis software for immune sequencing data (dated by TCRdb to the mid-2010s). The library was made by PCR. Instrument on record: Illumina HiSeq 2500. Unique molecular identifiers were incorporated into TCR beta cDNA libraries to reduce PCR and sequencing biases. TCRdb reprocessing: public reads trimmed at Q25 with fastp, clones called with MiXCR, in-frame beta chains kept. Rows merge per CDR3 protein into single entries with the most common DNA and genes. This sample holds about 500,000 distinct CDR3 sequences; around 40% were observed only once. The ten largest clones represent 12% of the sample. The investigation overall reported the following: Four or five TRBV segments, including TRBV5-6, TRBV5-1 and TRBV20-1, were significantly more frequent in patients than controls.

Antigen specificity for these receptors is unknown. The source material was blood. The source of these receptors is a girl between 10 and 17 years old with multiple sclerosis.

CDR3: CASSKGLAGTYEQYF. For the CDR3, the DNA is TGTGCCAGTAGCAAGGGGCTAGCGGGTACCTACGAGCAGTACTTC. The V gene is TRBV9, the J gene TRBJ2-7, with 8 bases that match TRBD2. The CDR3 totals 15 residues. V shed 8 bases and J 2 bases; nucleotides not matched to a gene: 12. Germline values: CDR1 SGDLS, CDR2 YYNGEE.

The chain has TRBV28 and TRBJ2-7; either TRBD1 or TRBD2 may supply D (5 bases each). The CDR3 is made up of 14 amino acids. Deletions cut 6 bases from V and 3 bases from J, with 15 bases between. CDR1 and CDR2 (germline): MDHEN, SYDVKM. CDR3 loop: CASSPGTVYYEQYF. CDR3 bases: TGTGCCAGCAGCCCCGGGACCGTCTACTACGAGCAGTACTTC.

The chain has TRBV18 and TRBJ1-2; D is ambiguous. Trimming shortened V by 6 bases and J by 6 bases, and 17 bases separated the two germline ends. Per germline, CDR1 KGHSH and CDR2 LQKENI. The length of the CDR3 is 14 residues. CDR3 in amino acids: CASSPGGEKHGYTF. Written as DNA, the CDR3 is TGTGCCAGCTCCCCCGGAGGAGAGAAGCATGGCTACACCTTC. Drawing the rest from reference TRBV18 and TRBJ1-2, the complete variable domain is NAGVMQNPRHLVRRRGQEARLRCSPMKGHSHVYWYRQLPEEGLKFMVYLQKENIIDESGMPKERFSAEFPKEGPSILRIQQVVRGDSAAYFCASSPGGEKHGYTFGSGTRLTVV.

The gene calls are TRBV27 and TRBJ1-2; a weak D match, TRBD1 (5 bases). CDR3 length equals 12 residues. Trimming pared 3 bases from V and 7 bases from J, leaving 9 bases between. Germline V gene lookup returns CDR1 MNHEY and CDR2 SMNVEV (reference sequence). CDR3 nucleotides: TGTGCCAGCAGTTTTAGGGGAGGTGGCTACACCTTC. This encodes CASSFRGGGYTF.

This clonotype was found a few times. The chain joins TRBV28 to TRBJ2-5; 7 bases fit TRBD1. CDR1 is MDHEN, CDR2 SYDVKM, per germline. Trimming at V came to 4 bases and at J to 5 bases, leaving 10 bases not matched to a gene. The CDR3 spans 15 residues. CDR3 loop: CASSSSGGEGETQYF. CDR3 sequence (DNA): TGTGCCAGCAGTTCCTCAGGGGGTGAGGGTGAGACCCAGTACTTC.

The V and J genes are TRBV7-9 and TRBJ1-4, with D hard to call. CDR3 length: 11 residues. V was shortened by 4 bases and J by 10 bases, with 7 bases between the two germline ends. Germline V gives CDR1 SEHNR, CDR2 FQNEAQ (reference sequence). Here the CDR3 DNA reads TGTGCCAGCAGCTCGGCGGGAAAACTGTTTTTT. Amino acids: CASSSAGKLFF.

V is TRBV7-9 and J is TRBJ2-1; 9 bases align to TRBD1. CDR1 is SEHNR, CDR2 FQNEAQ, per germline (reference sequence). The CDR3 totals 16 residues. Germline trimming cut 3 bases from V and 2 bases from J; bases unmatched to any gene: 5. CDR3 nucleotides: TGTGCCAGCAGCTTCAGTACAGGGGGCCCCTACAATGAGCAGTTCTTC. Protein sequence: CASSFSTGGPYNEQFF.

A few counts support this clonotype. The chain is built from TRBV7-2 and TRBJ2-7, with 9 nucleotides matching TRBD2. From germline, CDR1 is SGHTA and CDR2 FQGNSA. J lost 6 bases, V lost 6 bases, and 6 bases had no gene match. This CDR3 has 13 residues. The CDR3 sequence is CASSLGLAGEQYF. For the CDR3, the DNA is TGTGCCAGCAGTTTGGGACTAGCCGGCGAGCAGTACTTC.

J is TRBJ2-7 and V is TRBV5-1; D is unresolved. This CDR3 spans 15 amino acids. Germline CDR1 reads SGHRS; CDR2 reads YFSETQ. V was cut by 0 bases and J by 0 bases, with 10 bases left in between. The CDR3 DNA follows: TGCGCCAGCAGCTTGGATGCGGTGAGCTCCTACGAGCAGTACTTC. It encodes CASSLDAVSSYEQYF.

The chain joins TRBV10-1 to TRBJ2-1; TRBD2 agrees at 11 bases. CDR3 length equals 13 residues. CDR1 is WNHNN and CDR2 is SYGVQD in the germline V gene (reference sequence). V gave up 6 bases and J gave up 10 bases; unmatched junction bases: 5. The CDR3 spells CASSLGTSGEQFF. The DNA for the CDR3 is TGCGCCAGCAGCCTCGGGACTAGCGGAGAGCAGTTCTTC.

A few counts support this clonotype. The gene calls are TRBV21-1 and TRBJ2-7; TRBD2, the table's D call, lacks a check against the DNA. TRBV21-1 is a pseudogene locus. The CDR3 covers 15 residues. The CDR3 DNA sequence: TGTGCCAGCAGCAAAGCTAGGGGAGGTCGTTACGAGCAGTACTTC. It translates to CASSKARGGRYEQYF.

The gene calls are TRBV7-2 and TRBJ1-5; 7 nucleotides align to TRBD1. CDR1 SGHTA and CDR2 FQGNSA come from the germline V gene. With 5 bases clipped from V and 5 bases from J, the junction kept 3 bases outside the gene matches. The CDR3 sequence is 13 residues long. The CDR3 DNA is TGTGCCAGCAGCATTGACAGGGATCAGCCCCAGCATTTT. This gives the protein CASSIDRDQPQHF. Supplemented by reference TRBV7-2 and TRBJ1-5, the full variable domain reads GAGVSQSPSNKVTEKGKDVELRCDPISGHTALYWYRQSLGQGLEFLIYFQGNSAPDKSGLPSDRFSAERTGGSVSTLTIQRTQQEDSAVYLCASSIDRDQPQHFGDGTRLSIL.

The chain combines TRBV11-2 with TRBJ2-4, with D tentatively TRBD2 (5 bases). The better agreement between TRBJ2-5 and the DNA end casts doubt on the J call. CDR1 and CDR2 from the germline V gene are SGHAT and FQNNGV. The CDR3 runs to 13 residues. This CDR3 is CASSLVRRETQYF. The CDR3 bases are TGTGCCAGCAGCTTAGTCAGGAGGGAGACCCAGTACTTC.

V is TRBV6-6 and J is TRBJ2-6, with 7 positions matching TRBD1. This CDR3 has 17 amino acids. CDR1 is MNHNY and CDR2 is SVGAGI in the germline V gene (reference sequence). J was trimmed by 1 base and V by 6 bases; bases with no gene match: 9. The CDR3 DNA is TGTGCCAGCAGGGGGGACAGTGGCCCTTCTGGGGCCAACGTCCTGACTTTC. Amino acids: CASRGDSGPSGANVLTF.

The chain couples TRBV7-3 to TRBJ2-1, with D possibly matching TRBD2 (6 bases). V was clipped by 1 base and J by 5 bases, with 15 bases between them. From germline, CDR1 is SGHTA and CDR2 FQGTGA. The CDR3 covers 16 residues. The CDR3 here is CASSLIPELANNEQFF. Here the CDR3 DNA reads TGTGCCAGCAGCTTAATACCGGAACTAGCCAACAATGAGCAGTTCTTC.

The chain employs TRBV24-1 and TRBJ2-3; TRBD2 matches 11 bases. This CDR3 is built from 16 residues. Losses at the gene ends were 4 bases for V and 5 bases for J; bases not matched to a gene: 7. Per germline, CDR1 KGHDR and CDR2 SFDVKD. CDR3 residues: CATSDPTSGRGDTQYF. Written as DNA, the CDR3 is TGTGCCACCAGTGACCCAACTAGCGGGAGAGGAGATACGCAGTATTTT.

This clonotype was seen only a few times. The V call is TRBV28, the J call TRBJ2-7, with D perhaps TRBD1 (5 bases). The V end was cut by 5 bases, the J end by 3 bases, with 11 bases between. CDR3 length equals 13 residues. CDR1 MDHEN and CDR2 SYDVKM come from the germline V gene. CDR3 DNA sequence: TGTGCCAGCAGTCCTCAGGGTATCTACGAGCAGTACTTC. Translated: CASSPQGIYEQYF.

Written as DNA, the CDR3 is TGTGCCAGCAGTGGTGAGGGGAGACTCTACAATGAGCAGTTCTTC. Its protein is CASSGEGRLYNEQFF. The V and J genes are TRBV6-1 and TRBJ2-1; D is perhaps TRBD1 or TRBD2 (5 bases each). This CDR3 is 15 amino acids long. The V gene's germline CDR1 is MNHNS and CDR2 SASEGT. V was clipped by 4 bases and J by 3 bases, with 13 bases between them.

V is TRBV20-1 and J is TRBJ1-5; D ambiguous. V lost 6 bases to trimming and J lost 0 bases, with 9 bases between them. This CDR3 has 13 residues. The germline V gene encodes CDR1 DFQATT and CDR2 SNEGSKA (reference sequence). The CDR3 DNA reads as TGCAGTGCCCCCTTAGCTAGCAATCAGCCCCAGCATTTT. Protein product: CSAPLASNQPQHF.

The V gene is TRBV28, the J gene TRBJ1-2, with D maybe TRBD1 (5 bases). V gave up 10 bases and J gave up 6 bases, with 15 bases separating them. The CDR3 has 12 amino acids. Germline lookup yields CDR1 MDHEN and CDR2 SYDVKM. The chain's CDR3 is CATHSGQNGYTF. CDR3 in DNA: TGTGCCACCCATTCAGGGCAGAATGGCTACACCTTC.

The J gene is TRBJ2-1, the V gene TRBV28, with D maybe TRBD2 (6 bases). V was shortened by 3 bases and J by 5 bases, with 14 bases between the two germline ends. The CDR3 is made up of 15 amino acids. Germline-derived CDR1 and CDR2 are MDHEN and SYDVKM. The CDR3: CASSLPGVTHNEQFF. The CDR3 DNA reads TGTGCCAGCAGTTTGCCGGGAGTCACCCACAATGAGCAGTTCTTC.

This chain uses TRBV7-2 with TRBJ2-1; 10 bases are a match to TRBD2. V lost 2 bases, J lost 10 bases, and 11 bases stayed unmatched. CDR3 length equals 16 residues. Germline values: CDR1 SGHTA, CDR2 FQGNSA. The CDR3 nucleotides are TGTGCCAGCAGCTTAAGTAGCGGGAGGATGTTGGAGGAGCAGTTCTTC. This encodes CASSLSSGRMLEEQFF.

The chain employs TRBV29-1 and TRBJ1-1; the D gene is possibly TRBD1 (5 bases). The CDR3 length is 13 residues. V gave up 7 bases and J gave up 2 bases, with 14 bases separating them. Germline assignment: CDR1 SQVTM and CDR2 ANQGSEA. Written as DNA, the CDR3 is TGCAGCGCCACCGGGGGGGGAAACACTGAAGCTTTCTTT. Amino acid sequence: CSATGGGNTEAFF. Full variable domain (missing parts from reference TRBV29-1 and TRBJ1-1): SAVISQKPSRDICQRGTSLTIQCQVDSQVTMMFWYRQQPGQSLTLIATANQGSEATYESGFVIDKFPISRPNLTFSTLTVSNMSPEDSSIYLCSATGGGNTEAFFGQGTRLTVV.

This clonotype came up a few times. This sequence joins TRBV9 and TRBJ2-5, with TRBD1 matching over 10 bases. Per germline, CDR1 SGDLS and CDR2 YYNGEE. The ends lost 1 base at V and 5 bases at J; junction bases unmatched: 5. The CDR3 runs to 15 residues. This CDR3 reads CASSVTRDRGETQYF. In nucleotides, the CDR3 is TGTGCCAGCAGCGTAACCAGGGACAGGGGTGAGACCCAGTACTTC.

This clonotype was seen a handful of times. V gene TRBV28 combines with J gene TRBJ1-2; D unclear. The V and J ends lost 8 bases and 6 bases respectively, with 13 bases between them. There are 12 residues in the CDR3. Germline-derived CDR1 and CDR2 are MDHEN and SYDVKM. Here the CDR3 reads CASREGRNGYTF. DNA of the CDR3: TGTGCCAGCCGCGAAGGGAGGAATGGCTACACCTTC.

This chain uses TRBV4-1 with TRBJ2-1, with TRBD2 identical over 12 bases. CDR3 length: 18 residues. Trimming cost V 3 bases and J 5 bases; bases outside gene matches: 11. Germline assignment: CDR1 MGHRA and CDR2 YSYEKL. The CDR3 DNA follows: TGCGCCAGCAGCCACCAGGGGCTAGCGGGAGGGAATAACAATGAGCAGTTCTTC. This encodes CASSHQGLAGGNNNEQFF.